These T cell receptor beta chains were read from a single sample in a study of T cell repertoires in cytomegalovirus infection. Their target antigens are unknown. MiXCR was run by TCRdb on the reads, yielding one entry per CDR3 protein. The profile shows 900,000 to 950,000 distinct CDR3 sequences, roughly 30% of them singletons. This specimen was cultured CD8+ T cells from PBMCs, taken from culture after CMV antigen stimulation. The receptors originated from a human donor in good health (CMV status not recorded). Some clones in this sample may be carry-over from other donors' samples. Both conserved end residues are part of each CDR3. Fields, in order: V gene, D gene, CDR3 protein. The D gene is left open where the match is weak.

v_call: TRBV7-6
d_call: NA
cdr3_aa: CASSNTGPEWETQYF

v_call: TRBV7-9
d_call: NA
cdr3_aa: CASGPPTTNEKLFF

v_call: TRBV27
d_call: NA
cdr3_aa: CASSLGGGMGNTIYF

v_call: TRBV6-1
d_call: NA
cdr3_aa: CATEGGLVGYTF

v_call: TRBV11-2
d_call: NA
cdr3_aa: CASSLLDGYRVPNIYNSPLHF

v_call: TRBV7-9
d_call: NA
cdr3_aa: CASRSWDQPQHF

v_call: TRBV6-2/TRBV6-3
d_call: TRBD1
cdr3_aa: CASTTGTGGAWNTEAFF

v_call: TRBV7-6
d_call: NA
cdr3_aa: CASSLNGVRNTEAFF

v_call: TRBV10-3
d_call: NA
cdr3_aa: CALRDPTDTQYF

v_call: TRBV7-4
d_call: TRBD1
cdr3_aa: CASYRGPDYEQFF

v_call: TRBV12-3/TRBV12-4
d_call: TRBD1
cdr3_aa: CASRIPGQGVPGELFF

v_call: TRBV2
d_call: NA
cdr3_aa: CASRGREVTF

v_call: TRBV6-1
d_call: NA
cdr3_aa: CASKSSNQPQHF

v_call: TRBV27
d_call: NA
cdr3_aa: CASGSGYSYNEQFF

v_call: TRBV5-6
d_call: NA
cdr3_aa: CASSGARASGANVLTF

v_call: TRBV27
d_call: NA
cdr3_aa: CASSPSGGTAYEQYF

v_call: TRBV7-6
d_call: TRBD2
cdr3_aa: CASSLPGTSGGDQETQYF

v_call: TRBV27
d_call: NA
cdr3_aa: CATGTSIEAFF

v_call: TRBV7-9
d_call: NA
cdr3_aa: CASSLDSTPTEAFF

v_call: TRBV12-3/TRBV12-4
d_call: TRBD2
cdr3_aa: CASSPSSGGSYNEQFF

v_call: TRBV7-6
d_call: NA
cdr3_aa: CASSSAPGEWETQYF

v_call: TRBV12-3/TRBV12-4
d_call: TRBD1
cdr3_aa: CASSETHRQGAKNEQFF

v_call: TRBV6-6
d_call: NA
cdr3_aa: CASSYSKLEGTDTQYF

v_call: TRBV7-6
d_call: TRBD1
cdr3_aa: CASSPWGQGASSSYNEQFF

v_call: TRBV3-1
d_call: TRBD2
cdr3_aa: CASSQSREGVRSEQFF

v_call: TRBV19
d_call: TRBD2
cdr3_aa: CASSTGLAGGPNTGELFF

v_call: TRBV2
d_call: TRBD1
cdr3_aa: CASRGTDGDTQYF

v_call: TRBV7-2
d_call: TRBD1
cdr3_aa: CASSPPTGGLGAFF

v_call: TRBV5-1
d_call: NA
cdr3_aa: CVSSLAFGGPPLHF

v_call: TRBV7-9
d_call: NA
cdr3_aa: CASSLGLLYPGLEEETQYF

v_call: TRBV12-3/TRBV12-4
d_call: NA
cdr3_aa: CASRLIDRTNYGYTF

v_call: TRBV3-1
d_call: NA
cdr3_aa: CASSLTTDRNQPQHF

v_call: TRBV7-9
d_call: NA
cdr3_aa: CASSLTSTGELFF

v_call: TRBV7-3
d_call: TRBD2
cdr3_aa: CASSLRAGGLLLSDTQYF

v_call: TRBV7-9
d_call: NA
cdr3_aa: CASFWGTEAFF

v_call: TRBV19
d_call: NA
cdr3_aa: CASSVPSALGMDEAFF